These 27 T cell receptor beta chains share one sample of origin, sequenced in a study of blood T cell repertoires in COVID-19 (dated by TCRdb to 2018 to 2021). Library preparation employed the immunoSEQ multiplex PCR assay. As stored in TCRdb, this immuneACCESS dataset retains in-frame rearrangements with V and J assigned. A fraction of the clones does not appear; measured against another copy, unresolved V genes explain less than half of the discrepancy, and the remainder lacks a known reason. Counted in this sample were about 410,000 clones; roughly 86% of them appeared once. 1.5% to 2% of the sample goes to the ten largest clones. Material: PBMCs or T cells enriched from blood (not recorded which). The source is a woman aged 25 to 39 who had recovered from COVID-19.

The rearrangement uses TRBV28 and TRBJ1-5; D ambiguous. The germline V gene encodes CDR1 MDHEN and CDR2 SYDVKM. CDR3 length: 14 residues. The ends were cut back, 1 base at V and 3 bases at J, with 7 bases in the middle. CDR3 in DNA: TGTGCCAGCAGTTTATCCAGTCTCAATCAGCCCCAGCATTTT. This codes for CASSLSSLNQPQHF. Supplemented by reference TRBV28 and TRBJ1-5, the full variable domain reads DVKVTQSSRYLVKRTGEKVFLECVQDMDHENMFWYRQDPGLGLRLIYFSYDVKMKEKGDIPEGYSVSREKKERFSLILESASTNQTSMYLCASSLSSLNQPQHFGDGTRLSIL.

Here the CDR3 reads CASSMFITQGNGQPQHF. CDR3 DNA sequence: TGTGCCAGTAGTATGTTTATCACACAGGGTAACGGACAGCCCCAGCATTTT. The chain links TRBV19 to TRBJ1-5, with a tentative D call TRBD1 (6 bases). Germline V lookup: CDR1 LNHDA, CDR2 SQIVND (reference sequence). This CDR3 comprises 17 residues. The V end was cut by 3 bases, the J end by 7 bases, with 22 bases between. Drawing the rest from reference TRBV19 and TRBJ1-5, the complete variable domain is DGGITQSPKYLFRKEGQNVTLSCEQNLNHDAMYWYRQDPGQGLRLIYYSQIVNDFQKGDIAEGYSVSREKKESFPLTVTSAQKNPTAFYLCASSMFITQGNGQPQHFGDGTRLSIL.

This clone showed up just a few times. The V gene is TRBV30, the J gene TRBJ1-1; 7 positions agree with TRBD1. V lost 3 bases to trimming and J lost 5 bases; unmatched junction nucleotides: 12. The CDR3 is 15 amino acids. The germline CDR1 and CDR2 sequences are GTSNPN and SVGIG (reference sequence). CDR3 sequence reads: CAWRVSDRVRTEAFF. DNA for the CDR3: TGTGCCTGGAGGGTCTCCGACAGGGTAAGAACTGAAGCTTTCTTT.

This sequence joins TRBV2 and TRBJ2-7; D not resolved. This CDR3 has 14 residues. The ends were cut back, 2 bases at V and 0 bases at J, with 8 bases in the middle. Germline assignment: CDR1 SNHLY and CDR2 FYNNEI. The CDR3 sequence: CASSELYSSYEQYF. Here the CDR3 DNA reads TGTGCCAGCAGTGAATTGTACTCCTCCTACGAGCAGTACTTC.

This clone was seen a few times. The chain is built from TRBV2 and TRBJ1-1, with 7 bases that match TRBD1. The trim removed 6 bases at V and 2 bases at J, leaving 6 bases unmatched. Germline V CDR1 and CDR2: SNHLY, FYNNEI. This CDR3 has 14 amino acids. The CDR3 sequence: CASSSTGSNTEAFF. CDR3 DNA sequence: TGTGCCAGCAGCTCGACAGGGTCCAACACTGAAGCTTTCTTT.

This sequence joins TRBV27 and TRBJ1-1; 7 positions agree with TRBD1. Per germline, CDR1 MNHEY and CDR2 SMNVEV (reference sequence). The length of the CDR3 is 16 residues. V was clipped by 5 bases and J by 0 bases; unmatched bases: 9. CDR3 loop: CASSPGTAIMNTEAFF. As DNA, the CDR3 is TGTGCCAGCAGTCCGGGGACAGCAATTATGAACACTGAAGCTTTCTTT.

The CDR3 DNA is TGTGCCAGCAGACTAGCGGAGGTGCAGTACTTC. Translating it yields CASRLAEVQYF. The chain uses TRBV2 and TRBJ2-7; TRBD2 aligns across 8 bases. V gave up 6 bases and J gave up 9 bases; unmatched junction bases: 4. This CDR3 comprises 11 residues. Germline values: CDR1 SNHLY, CDR2 FYNNEI. Full variable domain (remainder filled in from reference TRBV2 and TRBJ2-7): EPEVTQTPSHQVTQMGQEVILRCVPISNHLYFYWYRQILGQKVEFLVSFYNNEISEKSEIFDDQFSVERPDGSNFTLKIRSTKLEDSAMYFCASRLAEVQYFGPGTRLTVT.

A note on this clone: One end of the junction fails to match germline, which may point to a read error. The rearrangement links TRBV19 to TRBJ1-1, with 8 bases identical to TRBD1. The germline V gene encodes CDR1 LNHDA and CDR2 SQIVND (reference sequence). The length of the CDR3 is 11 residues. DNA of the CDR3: TGTGCCAGTAGTATGGGACAGGCGGCCCTCTTT. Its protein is CASSMGQAALF.

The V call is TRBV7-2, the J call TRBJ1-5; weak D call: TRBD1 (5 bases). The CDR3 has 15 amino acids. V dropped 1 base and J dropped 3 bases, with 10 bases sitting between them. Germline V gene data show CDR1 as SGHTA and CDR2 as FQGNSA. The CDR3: CASSLERTPNQPQHF. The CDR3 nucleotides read TGTGCCAGCAGCTTAGAAAGGACACCCAATCAGCCCCAGCATTTT.

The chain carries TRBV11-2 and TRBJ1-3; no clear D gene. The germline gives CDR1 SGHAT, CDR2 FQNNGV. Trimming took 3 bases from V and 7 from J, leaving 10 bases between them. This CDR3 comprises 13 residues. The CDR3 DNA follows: TGTGCCAGCAGCTTCGAGTCTCGGAACACCATATATTTT. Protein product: CASSFESRNTIYF.

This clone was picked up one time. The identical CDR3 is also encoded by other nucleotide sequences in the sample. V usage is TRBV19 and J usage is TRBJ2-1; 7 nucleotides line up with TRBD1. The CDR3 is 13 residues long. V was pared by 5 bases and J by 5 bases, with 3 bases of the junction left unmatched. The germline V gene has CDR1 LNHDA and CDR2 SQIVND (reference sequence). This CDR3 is CASSLGQNNEQFF. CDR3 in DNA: TGTGCCAGTAGTTTGGGACAGAACAATGAGCAGTTCTTC.

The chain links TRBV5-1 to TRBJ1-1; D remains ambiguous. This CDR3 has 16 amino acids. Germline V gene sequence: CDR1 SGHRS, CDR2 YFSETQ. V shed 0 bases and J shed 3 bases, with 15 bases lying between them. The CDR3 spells CASSLGILRLYTEAFF. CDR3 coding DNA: TGCGCCAGCAGCTTGGGGATACTCAGGTTATACACTGAAGCTTTCTTT. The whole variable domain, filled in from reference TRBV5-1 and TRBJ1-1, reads KAGVTQTPRYLIKTRGQQVTLSCSPISGHRSVSWYQQTPGQGLQFLFEYFSETQRNKGNFPGRFSGRQFSNSRSEMNVSTLELGDSALYLCASSLGILRLYTEAFFGQGTRLTVV.

DNA for the CDR3: TGTGCCATCAGTAGCAGGGGGTCCTCCTACGAGCAGTACTTC. Its protein is CAISSRGSSYEQYF. The chain links TRBV10-3 to TRBJ2-7; 7 nucleotides match TRBD1. The CDR3 spans 14 residues. CDR1 ENHRY and CDR2 SYGVKD come from the germline V gene. Germline trimming cut 5 bases from V and 0 bases from J; bases unmatched to any gene: 4.

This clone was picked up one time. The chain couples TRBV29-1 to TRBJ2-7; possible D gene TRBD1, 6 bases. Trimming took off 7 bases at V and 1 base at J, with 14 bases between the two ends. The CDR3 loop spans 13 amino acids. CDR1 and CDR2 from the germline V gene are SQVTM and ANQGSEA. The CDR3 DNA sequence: TGCAGCGCCTATGCGACAGGATCCTACGAGCAGTACTTC. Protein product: CSAYATGSYEQYF.

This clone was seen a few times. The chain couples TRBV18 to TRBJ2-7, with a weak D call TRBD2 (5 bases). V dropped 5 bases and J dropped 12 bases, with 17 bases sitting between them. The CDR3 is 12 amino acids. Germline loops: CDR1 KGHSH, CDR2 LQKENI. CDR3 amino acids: CASSKPGIVAYF. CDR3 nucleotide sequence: TGTGCCAGCTCAAAACCGGGGATTGTTGCGTACTTC.

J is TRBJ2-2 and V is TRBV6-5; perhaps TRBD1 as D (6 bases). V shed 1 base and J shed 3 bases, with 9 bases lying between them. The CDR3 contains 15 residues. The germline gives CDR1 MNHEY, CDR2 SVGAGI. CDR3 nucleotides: TGTGCCAGCAGTTACTGGACAGTCGACACCGGGGAGCTGTTTTTT. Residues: CASSYWTVDTGELFF.

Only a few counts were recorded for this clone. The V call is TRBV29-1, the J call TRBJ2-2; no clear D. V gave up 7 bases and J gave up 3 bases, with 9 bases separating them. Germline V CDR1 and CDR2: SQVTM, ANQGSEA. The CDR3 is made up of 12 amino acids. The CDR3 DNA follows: TGCAGCGGAGACTGGGACACCGGGGAGCTGTTTTTT. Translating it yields CSGDWDTGELFF.

CDR3 sequence (DNA): TGTGCCAGCAATTCAGACAGGGCCCACGAGCAGTACTTC. It codes for CASNSDRAHEQYF. J is TRBJ2-7 and V is TRBV21-1; the table's D call, TRBD1, was not checked against the DNA. TRBV21-1 is a documented pseudogene. The CDR3 covers 13 residues.

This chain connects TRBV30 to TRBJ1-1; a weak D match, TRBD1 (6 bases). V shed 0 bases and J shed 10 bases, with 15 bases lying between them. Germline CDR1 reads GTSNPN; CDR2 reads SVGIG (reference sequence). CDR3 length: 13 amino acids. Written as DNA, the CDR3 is TGTGCCTGGAGTGTTCATAGGGGGTTGGGAGCTTTCTTT. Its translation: CAWSVHRGLGAFF. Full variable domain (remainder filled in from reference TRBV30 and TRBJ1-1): SQTIHQWPATLVQPVGSPLSLECTVEGTSNPNLYWYRQAAGRGLQLLFYSVGIGQISSEVPQNLSASRPQDRQFILSSKKLLLSDSGFYLCAWSVHRGLGAFFGQGTRLTVV.

The CDR3 region is CASSLVAAGWSTDTQYF. CDR3 DNA: TGCGCCAGCAGCTTGGTAGCAGCGGGATGGAGCACAGATACGCAGTATTTT. The chain carries TRBV5-1 and TRBJ2-3; 7 bases match TRBD2. From germline, CDR1 is SGHRS and CDR2 YFSETQ. This CDR3 region has 17 residues. The V gene end was trimmed by 0 bases and the J gene end by 0 bases; junction bases not matched to a gene: 7.

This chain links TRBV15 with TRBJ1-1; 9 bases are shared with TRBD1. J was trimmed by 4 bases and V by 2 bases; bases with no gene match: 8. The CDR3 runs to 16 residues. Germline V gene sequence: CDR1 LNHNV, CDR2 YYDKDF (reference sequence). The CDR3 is CATSRKRTGVSTEAFF. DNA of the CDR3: TGTGCCACCAGCAGAAAAAGGACAGGGGTAAGCACTGAAGCTTTCTTT.

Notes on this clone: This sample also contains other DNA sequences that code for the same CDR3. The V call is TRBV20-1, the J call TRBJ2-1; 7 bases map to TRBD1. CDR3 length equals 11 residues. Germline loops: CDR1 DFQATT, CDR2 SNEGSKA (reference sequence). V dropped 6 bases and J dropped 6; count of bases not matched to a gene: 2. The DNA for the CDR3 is TGCAGTGCGGCAGGGGGCAATGAGCAGTTCTTC. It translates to CSAAGGNEQFF.

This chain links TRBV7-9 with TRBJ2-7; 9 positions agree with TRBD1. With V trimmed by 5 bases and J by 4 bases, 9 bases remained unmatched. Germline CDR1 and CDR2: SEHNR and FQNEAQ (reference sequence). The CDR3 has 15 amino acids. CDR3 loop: CASSAPGQGVYEQYF. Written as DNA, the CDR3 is TGTGCCAGCAGCGCTCCGGGACAGGGTGTATACGAGCAGTACTTC.

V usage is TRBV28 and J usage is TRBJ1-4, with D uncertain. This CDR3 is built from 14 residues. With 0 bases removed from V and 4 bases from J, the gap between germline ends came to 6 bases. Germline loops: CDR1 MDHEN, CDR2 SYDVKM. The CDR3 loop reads CASSLWQDNEKLFF. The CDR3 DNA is TGTGCCAGCAGTTTATGGCAGGATAATGAAAAACTGTTTTTT.

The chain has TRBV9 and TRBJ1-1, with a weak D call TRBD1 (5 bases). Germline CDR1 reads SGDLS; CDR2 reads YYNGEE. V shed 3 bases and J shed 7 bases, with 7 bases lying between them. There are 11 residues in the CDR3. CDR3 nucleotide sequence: TGTGCCAGCAGCGCCCAGGGTGAAGCTTTCTTT. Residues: CASSAQGEAFF.

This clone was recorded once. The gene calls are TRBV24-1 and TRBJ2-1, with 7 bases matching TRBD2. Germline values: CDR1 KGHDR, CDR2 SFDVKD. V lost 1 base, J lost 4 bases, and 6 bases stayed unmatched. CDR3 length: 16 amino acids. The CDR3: CATSDFGGSRYNEQFF. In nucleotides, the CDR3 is TGTGCCACCAGTGATTTTGGCGGGAGTAGGTACAATGAGCAGTTCTTC.

CDR3 region: CASSSNIGVGNLGGTEAFF. For the CDR3, the DNA is TGTGCCAGCAGCTCTAATATTGGGGTAGGGAACCTGGGGGGCACTGAAGCTTTCTTT. The V call is TRBV7-9, the J call TRBJ1-1; tentatively, D is TRBD1 (5 bases). Trimming stripped 4 bases from V and 4 bases from J, with 28 bases between. The length of the CDR3 is 19 residues. CDR1 is SEHNR and CDR2 is FQNEAQ in the germline V gene (reference sequence).